Listed below are T cell receptor beta chains from one sample, sequenced in a study of control samples from healthy donors and cancer patients. Method: immunoSEQ multiplex PCR; TCRdb's copy keeps in-frame clones and lacks some. The sample carries some 150,000 clones, roughly 90% recorded once. The sequencing sample was made of blood. All receptors derive from a man younger than 45 in good health. The CDR3 runs from the conserved cysteine through the conserved F or W. The order of the fields is CDR3 DNA, CDR3 protein, V gene, J gene, D gene, clone size. A D gene is named only where the DNA matches it firmly. The size of a clone is reported for some rows only, either as once, few or many, or as a class for expanded clones.

CDR3nt: TGCGCCAGCAGCCACACCGACGGACGCAGGCAGCAGTACTTC
CDR3aa: CASSHTDGRRQQYF
v_gene: TRBV4-1
j_gene: TRBJ2-4
d_gene: .
abundance: .

CDR3nt: TGTGCCAGCACCCCGGACAGGGCGGACACTGAAGCTTTCTTT
CDR3aa: CASTPDRADTEAFF
v_gene: TRBV6-5
j_gene: TRBJ1-1
d_gene: TRBD1
abundance: .

CDR3nt: TGTGCCAGCAGTGAAGCTGTGGGTAGCGGTGGAAACACCATATATTTT
CDR3aa: CASSEAVGSGGNTIYF
v_gene: TRBV6-1
j_gene: TRBJ1-3
d_gene: .
abundance: .

CDR3nt: TGTGCCAGCAATCCGGGACAGGGGGCCCCCTATGGCTACACCTTC
CDR3aa: CASNPGQGAPYGYTF
v_gene: TRBV27
j_gene: TRBJ1-2
d_gene: TRBD1
abundance: .

CDR3nt: TGTGCCAGCAGCCCCGGGCTCTCCGGGGAGCTGTTTTTT
CDR3aa: CASSPGLSGELFF
v_gene: TRBV7-3
j_gene: TRBJ2-2
d_gene: .
abundance: once

CDR3nt: TGTGCCAGCAATTCTGGCCCATCACCCCTCCACTTT
CDR3aa: CASNSGPSPLHF
v_gene: TRBV6-6
j_gene: TRBJ1-6
d_gene: .
abundance: .

CDR3nt: TGTGTCAGCAGTTACGCGGGCACTGGCGAGCAGTACTTC
CDR3aa: CVSSYAGTGEQYF
v_gene: TRBV6-5
j_gene: TRBJ2-7
d_gene: .
abundance: .

CDR3nt: TGTGCCAGCAGCGTTGGGACCTACGAGCAGTACTTC
CDR3aa: CASSVGTYEQYF
v_gene: TRBV7-9
j_gene: TRBJ2-7
d_gene: .
abundance: .

CDR3nt: TGTGCCAGCAGTTACAGCCAAGAGACCCAGTACTTC
CDR3aa: CASSYSQETQYF
v_gene: TRBV6-6
j_gene: TRBJ2-5
d_gene: .
abundance: few

CDR3nt: TGTGCCAGTAGTATAGAAGGACAGGGGGGCTACGAGCAGTACTTC
CDR3aa: CASSIEGQGGYEQYF
v_gene: TRBV19
j_gene: TRBJ2-7
d_gene: TRBD1
abundance: .

CDR3nt: TGTGCCAGCTCAACGGACAGGGGGGAGACCCAGTACTTC
CDR3aa: CASSTDRGETQYF
v_gene: TRBV18
j_gene: TRBJ2-5
d_gene: TRBD1
abundance: .

CDR3nt: TGTGCCAGCAGTTTGGGACAGGGGGCGCGGGAGAAGCAGTTCTTC
CDR3aa: CASSLGQGAREKQFF
v_gene: TRBV7-3
j_gene: TRBJ2-1
d_gene: TRBD1
abundance: once

CDR3nt: TGTGCCTGGAGCCGAAAGAACGGGGCCTATGGCTACACCTTC
CDR3aa: CAWSRKNGAYGYTF
v_gene: TRBV30
j_gene: TRBJ1-2
d_gene: .
abundance: once

CDR3nt: TGCGCCAGCTTTATTAGGCCGGGGGCCGACACTGAAGCTTTCTTT
CDR3aa: CASFIRPGADTEAFF
v_gene: TRBV5-1
j_gene: TRBJ1-1
d_gene: .
abundance: once

CDR3nt: TGTGCCAGCTCACCACCCCGAATGGACAGGGTCAGTGAGCAGTTCTTC
CDR3aa: CASSPPRMDRVSEQFF
v_gene: TRBV18
j_gene: TRBJ2-1
d_gene: TRBD1
abundance: .

CDR3nt: TGTGCCAGCAGCACCGGAGGGGGCGGGAGAGCTGAAGCTTTCTTT
CDR3aa: CASSTGGGGRAEAFF
v_gene: TRBV7-3
j_gene: TRBJ1-1
d_gene: TRBD1
abundance: .

CDR3nt: TGTGCCTGGATTTTGATGAACACCGGGGAGCTGTTTTTT
CDR3aa: CAWILMNTGELFF
v_gene: TRBV30
j_gene: TRBJ2-2
d_gene: .
abundance: .

CDR3nt: TGCGCCAGCAGCTTAGATACCGGGAACCAAGAGACCCAGTACTTC
CDR3aa: CASSLDTGNQETQYF
v_gene: TRBV5-1
j_gene: TRBJ2-5
d_gene: .
abundance: once

CDR3nt: TGTGCCAGCAGTTTTTCCCTCACTAGCACAGATACGCAGTATTTT
CDR3aa: CASSFSLTSTDTQYF
v_gene: TRBV27
j_gene: TRBJ2-3
d_gene: .
abundance: .

CDR3nt: TGTGCCAGCAGTTCCTCCCGGAGCGGGATCAACAATGAGCAGTTCTTC
CDR3aa: CASSSSRSGINNEQFF
v_gene: TRBV27
j_gene: TRBJ2-1
d_gene: TRBD2
abundance: .

CDR3nt: TGTGCCAGCAGCCTCGGGCAGGGCTATAATTCACCCCTCCACTTT
CDR3aa: CASSLGQGYNSPLHF
v_gene: TRBV27
j_gene: TRBJ1-6
d_gene: .
abundance: .

CDR3nt: TGTGCCAGCAGCAAGACTAGCGCGGAGAACGAGCAGTACTTC
CDR3aa: CASSKTSAENEQYF
v_gene: TRBV11-1
j_gene: TRBJ2-7
d_gene: TRBD2
abundance: .

CDR3nt: TGTGCTAGTGGTTTGGTCTCCGGGACGGCGAACACCGGGGAGCTGTTTTTT
CDR3aa: CASGLVSGTANTGELFF
v_gene: TRBV12-5
j_gene: TRBJ2-2
d_gene: .
abundance: .

CDR3nt: TGTGCCAGCAGCTTGCGGGTAATCGTCTCCGGGGAGCTGTTTTTT
CDR3aa: CASSLRVIVSGELFF
v_gene: TRBV5-6
j_gene: TRBJ2-2
d_gene: .
abundance: few

CDR3nt: TGTGCCAGCAGTTTATTCCAGGACAGGATTTCCTACGAGCAGTACTTC
CDR3aa: CASSLFQDRISYEQYF
v_gene: TRBV27
j_gene: TRBJ2-7
d_gene: TRBD1
abundance: .

CDR3nt: TGCGCCAGCTGCGGGGATGGATGCGCTTGCGAGCAGTACTTC
CDR3aa: CASCGDGCACEQYF
v_gene: TRBV10-1
j_gene: TRBJ2-7
d_gene: .
abundance: .

CDR3nt: TGTGCCAGCAGCGCACAGGGGTACAATGAAAAACTGTTTTTT
CDR3aa: CASSAQGYNEKLFF
v_gene: TRBV13
j_gene: TRBJ1-4
d_gene: TRBD1
abundance: .

CDR3nt: TGTGCCAGTAGTATGACATTGACCTACGAGCAGTACTTC
CDR3aa: CASSMTLTYEQYF
v_gene: TRBV19
j_gene: TRBJ2-7
d_gene: .
abundance: .

CDR3nt: TGCGCCAGCAGCTTGGGGGCGCGGGGGGGCCTCGAGACCCAGTACTTC
CDR3aa: CASSLGARGGLETQYF
v_gene: TRBV5-1
j_gene: TRBJ2-5
d_gene: TRBD2
abundance: .

CDR3nt: TGTGCCAGCACCCCCCCGCGGGGGGGCACGGATACGCAGTATTTT
CDR3aa: CASTPPRGGTDTQYF
v_gene: TRBV6-2/TRBV6-3
j_gene: TRBJ2-3
d_gene: TRBD2
abundance: once

CDR3nt: TGTGCCAGCAGCGTACTCCCTCTAGCGCAACAATTCTTTTTT
CDR3aa: CASSVLPLAQQFFF
v_gene: TRBV9
j_gene: TRBJ2-3
d_gene: .
abundance: .

CDR3nt: TGTGCCAGCAGTGTCCAGCAAAACACTGAAGCTTTCTTT
CDR3aa: CASSVQQNTEAFF
v_gene: TRBV6-4
j_gene: TRBJ1-1
d_gene: .
abundance: once

CDR3nt: TGTGCCAGCAGCCCACCGAGACACCTTAAGACATCAACTAATGAAAAACTGTTTTTT
CDR3aa: CASSPPRHLKTSTNEKLFF
v_gene: TRBV7-3
j_gene: TRBJ1-4
d_gene: .
abundance: .

CDR3nt: TGTGCCAGCAGCTTATCTTCAGGGGCCGAGACCCAGTACTTC
CDR3aa: CASSLSSGAETQYF
v_gene: TRBV11-3
j_gene: TRBJ2-5
d_gene: .
abundance: .

CDR3nt: TGTGCCATCGTTGGACCGCTTTACAATGAGCAGTTCTTC
CDR3aa: CAIVGPLYNEQFF
v_gene: TRBV28
j_gene: TRBJ2-1
d_gene: .
abundance: .

CDR3nt: TGCGCCAGCAGGCTGTACTCATCACAAGAGACCCAGTACTTC
CDR3aa: CASRLYSSQETQYF
v_gene: TRBV5-1
j_gene: TRBJ2-5
d_gene: .
abundance: .

CDR3nt: TGTGCCAGCAGTATGGCAGGGGTAGGGGTGGGAGGAAACACCATATATTTT
CDR3aa: CASSMAGVGVGGNTIYF
v_gene: TRBV9
j_gene: TRBJ1-3
d_gene: .
abundance: .

CDR3nt: TGTGCCAGCAGCTTTTCCGGGACTAGGGACGAGCAGTACTTC
CDR3aa: CASSFSGTRDEQYF
v_gene: TRBV11-2
j_gene: TRBJ2-7
d_gene: TRBD2
abundance: .

CDR3nt: TGTGCCAGCCGGGGCGGCGACAGCACAGATACGCAGTATTTT
CDR3aa: CASRGGDSTDTQYF
v_gene: TRBV7-9
j_gene: TRBJ2-3
d_gene: .
abundance: .

CDR3nt: TGTGCCAGCAGCCGCGCGGAGGATGGCTACACCTTC
CDR3aa: CASSRAEDGYTF
v_gene: TRBV6-5
j_gene: TRBJ1-2
d_gene: .
abundance: .